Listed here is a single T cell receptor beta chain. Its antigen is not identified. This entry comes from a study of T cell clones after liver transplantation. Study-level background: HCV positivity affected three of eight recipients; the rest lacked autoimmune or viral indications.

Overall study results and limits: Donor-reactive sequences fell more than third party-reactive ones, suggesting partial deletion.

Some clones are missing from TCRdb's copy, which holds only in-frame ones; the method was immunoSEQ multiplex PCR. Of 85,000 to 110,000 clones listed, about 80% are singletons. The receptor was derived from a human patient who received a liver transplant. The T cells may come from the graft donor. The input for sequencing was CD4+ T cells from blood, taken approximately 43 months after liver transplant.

CDR3 coding DNA: TGTGCCAGCAGCATCGTAAGGGGCTCCTACGAGCAGTACTTC. It codes for CASSIVRGSYEQYF. The rearrangement links TRBV5-6 to TRBJ2-7, with a possible D match to TRBD1 (5 bases). Between the trimmed V and J ends, which lost 4 bases and 0 bases, there was a span of 11 bases. CDR3 length: 14 residues. Germline CDR1 reads SGHDT; CDR2 reads YYEEEE.